This T cell receptor (beta chain) comes out of a study of control samples from healthy donors and cancer patients. Only in-frame clones appear in the TCRdb table, and some are missing; sequencing was by immunoSEQ multiplex PCR. Of 150,000 or so clones listed, about 90% were seen once; the top ten hold approximately 12%. Trimming cost V 2 bases and J 3 bases; bases outside gene matches: 1. The CDR3 has 14 residues. CDR1 is LGHNA, CDR2 YNFKEQ, per germline. Specimen: blood. This TCR was recovered from a man aged 30-40 years in good health. The genes are TRBV4-2 and TRBJ2-7; TRBD2 matches at 10 bases. In DNA, the CDR3 is TGTGCCAGCAGCCAACGGACTAGCGGCTACGAGCAGTACTTC. Its translation: CASSQRTSGYEQYF.